The 13 T cell receptor beta chains reported below all come from one sample, sequenced in a study of cytomegalovirus exposure and HLA in healthy donors. With 60 Vbeta and 13 Jbeta primers, the PCR was carried out. Sequenced by immunoSEQ multiplex PCR; TCRdb stores in-frame clones only, minus some. The sample includes about 110,000 clones, approximately 70% of them seen just once. The sequencing sample was made of PBMCs. The receptors originated from a boy aged 10-17 years in good health and CMV-seronegative.

This chain links TRBV2 with TRBJ2-7; 10 bases map to TRBD2. There are 15 residues in the CDR3. CDR1 SNHLY and CDR2 FYNNEI come from the germline V gene. V lost 7 bases to trimming and J lost 4 bases; unmatched junction nucleotides: 10. CDR3 sequence: CASNLGASGGYEQYF. CDR3 in DNA: TGTGCCAGCAACCTGGGGGCTAGCGGGGGTTACGAGCAGTACTTC.

The V and J genes are TRBV6-5 and TRBJ2-7, with TRBD2 matching over 8 bases. Germline V gene data show CDR1 as MNHEY and CDR2 as SVGAGI. The CDR3 is made up of 15 amino acids. The ends lost 6 bases at V and 6 bases at J; junction bases unmatched: 13. CDR3 loop: CASRAVERGFLEQYF. The CDR3 region has the DNA TGTGCCAGCAGGGCGGTTGAGCGGGGGTTTCTCGAGCAGTACTTC.

The chain carries TRBV19 and TRBJ2-5; TRBD2 might be the D (5 bases). Germline V gene sequence: CDR1 LNHDA, CDR2 SQIVND (reference sequence). V dropped 4 bases and J dropped 3 bases, with 12 bases sitting between them. The CDR3 length is 14 residues. In nucleotides, the CDR3 is TGTGCCAGTAGTAGGACCGGGAATAAAGAGACCCAGTACTTC. Translation: CASSRTGNKETQYF.

In nucleotides, the CDR3 is TGCGCCAGCAGCTGGACAGGGCAAACAGATACGCAGTATTTT. It yields the protein CASSWTGQTDTQYF. This chain links TRBV4-3 with TRBJ2-3; 8 bases agree with TRBD1. CDR1 is LGHNA, CDR2 YSLEER, per germline. V dropped 5 bases and J dropped 3; count of bases not matched to a gene: 4. This CDR3 spans 14 amino acids.

The chain recombines TRBV9 with TRBJ1-6, with TRBD1 identical over 7 bases. The trim removed 2 bases at V and 7 bases at J, leaving 9 bases unmatched. The CDR3 covers 16 residues. Germline loops: CDR1 SGDLS, CDR2 YYNGEE. For the CDR3, the DNA is TGTGCCAGCAGCGTTGAGGGGGCTGGACGGAATTCACCCCTCCACTTT. Protein: CASSVEGAGRNSPLHF.

The chain joins TRBV28 to TRBJ1-1, with 7 bases matching TRBD1. V dropped 3 bases and J dropped 5; count of bases not matched to a gene: 12. The CDR3 is 16 amino acids. Germline V gene sequence: CDR1 MDHEN, CDR2 SYDVKM. The CDR3 here is CASSFRGELGRTEAFF. As DNA, the CDR3 is TGTGCCAGCAGTTTCAGGGGGGAATTGGGGAGGACTGAAGCTTTCTTT.

The chain combines TRBV6-5 with TRBJ1-2, with unresolved D. Germline CDR1 MNHEY, CDR2 SVGAGI. V lost 3 bases to trimming and J lost 1 base, with 6 bases between them. CDR3 length: 13 amino acids. The CDR3 loop is CASSYTDNYGYTF. CDR3 in DNA: TGTGCCAGCAGTTATACAGATAACTATGGCTACACCTTC.

This chain joins TRBV7-8 and TRBJ1-1; D possibly corresponds to TRBD1 (6 bases). This CDR3 spans 14 amino acids. Germline-derived CDR1 and CDR2 are SGHVS and FQNEAQ. Deletions cut 7 bases from V and 5 bases from J, with 17 bases between. The CDR3 nucleotides are TGTGCCAGCACCGCAGAGGGGGGGCGGACTGAAGCTTTCTTT. Its protein product is CASTAEGGRTEAFF.

This chain joins TRBV7-3 and TRBJ2-3; 7 bases match TRBD1. Unmatched junction bases numbered 3, after V lost 4 bases and J lost 2 bases. This CDR3 is 14 amino acids long. The germline V gene has CDR1 SGHTA and CDR2 FQGTGA. The CDR3 DNA reads TGTGCCAGCAGCTCGACAGGGTACACAGATACGCAGTATTTT. Protein: CASSSTGYTDTQYF.

The CDR3 DNA follows: TGTGCCGGCGGTATTGGAACAGGAGAATTCTATGGCTACACCTTC. Protein product: CAGGIGTGEFYGYTF. V usage is TRBV7-9 and J usage is TRBJ1-2, with D possibly matching TRBD1 (5 bases). Germline V lookup: CDR1 SEHNR, CDR2 FQNEAQ (reference sequence). V was shortened by 11 bases and J by 4 bases, with 23 bases between the two germline ends. The CDR3 loop spans 15 amino acids.

The chain is built from TRBV6-1 and TRBJ1-2, with 9 bases identical to TRBD1. The length of the CDR3 is 15 residues. Germline CDR1 is MNHNS and CDR2 is SASEGT. With 4 bases clipped from V and 7 bases from J, the junction kept 10 bases outside the gene matches. The DNA for the CDR3 is TGTGCCAGCAGTGCGCTACAGGGGGCCTGGGGTGGCTACACCTTC. This translates into CASSALQGAWGGYTF.

V and J are TRBV5-6 and TRBJ2-5; possible D gene TRBD2, 5 bases. CDR1 SGHDT and CDR2 YYEEEE come from the germline V gene. This CDR3 is built from 12 residues. V was clipped by 3 bases and J by 4 bases, with 7 bases between them. The CDR3, as DNA: TGTGCCAGCAGCTCGGGATTAGAGACCCAGTACTTC. It yields the protein CASSSGLETQYF.

The gene calls are TRBV7-2 and TRBJ2-3; 13 bases align to TRBD2. The length of the CDR3 is 15 residues. V shed 7 bases and J 2 bases; nucleotides not matched to a gene: 3. The germline V gene encodes CDR1 SGHTA and CDR2 FQGNSA. CDR3 sequence: CASKTSGGATDTQYF. CDR3 nucleotides: TGTGCCAGCAAAACTAGCGGGGGGGCCACAGATACGCAGTATTTT.